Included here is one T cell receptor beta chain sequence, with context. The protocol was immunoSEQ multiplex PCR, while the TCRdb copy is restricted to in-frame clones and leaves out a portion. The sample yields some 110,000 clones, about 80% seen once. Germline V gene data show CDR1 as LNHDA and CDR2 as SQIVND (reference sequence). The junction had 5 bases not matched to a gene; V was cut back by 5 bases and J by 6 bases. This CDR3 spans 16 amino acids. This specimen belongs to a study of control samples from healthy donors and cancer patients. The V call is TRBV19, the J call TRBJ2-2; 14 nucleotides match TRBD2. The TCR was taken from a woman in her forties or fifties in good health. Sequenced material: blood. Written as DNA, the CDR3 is TGTGCCAGTAGTCCTTGGACTAGCGGGAGGCCCGGGGAGCTGTTTTTT. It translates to CASSPWTSGRPGELFF.